The 9 T cell receptor beta chains in this list originate from one sample, sequenced in a study of cytomegalovirus exposure and HLA in healthy donors. It was with 60 Vbeta and 13 Jbeta primers that the PCR ran. Produced via immunoSEQ multiplex PCR; TCRdb's table is partial and in-frame only. The repertoire includes 90,000 to 150,000 clones, 70% to 85% of them detected once, and under 7% sits in the top ten. The sample consisted of PBMCs. The receptors were sampled from a man between 18 and 29 years old in good health and CMV-seropositive.

The chain is built from TRBV19 and TRBJ1-5, with 8 bases lining up with TRBD1. CDR1 and CDR2 from the germline V gene are LNHDA and SQIVND (reference sequence). V lost 4 bases and J lost 6; bases outside the gene matches: 5. The CDR3 covers 14 residues. In DNA form, the CDR3 reads TGTGCCAGTAGTAGACAGGGGAGGCTTCAGCCCCAGCATTTT. It encodes CASSRQGRLQPQHF.

The J gene is TRBJ2-1, the V gene TRBV18; 10 bases fit TRBD2. The CDR3 has 16 residues. V lost 0 bases and J lost 5; bases outside the gene matches: 4. Germline V gives CDR1 KGHSH, CDR2 LQKENI. The CDR3 DNA follows: TGTGCCAGCTCACCACCTGGGACTAGCGTAAACAATGAGCAGTTCTTC. Protein sequence: CASSPPGTSVNNEQFF.

This clone was observed a handful of times. The chain carries TRBV19 and TRBJ2-3, with D maybe TRBD1 (6 bases). Germline values: CDR1 LNHDA, CDR2 SQIVND (reference sequence). Between the trimmed V and J ends, which lost 1 base and 0 bases, there was a span of 11 bases. CDR3 length: 16 amino acids. The CDR3 here is CASSIGVDSSTDTQYF. The CDR3 coding sequence is TGTGCCAGTAGTATAGGGGTGGACAGTAGCACAGATACGCAGTATTTT.

V gene TRBV28 combines with J gene TRBJ1-4; D not certain. Trimming removed 6 bases at V and 13 bases at J, with 18 bases between. This CDR3 has 13 residues. Germline V gene sequence: CDR1 MDHEN, CDR2 SYDVKM. The CDR3: CASRASSRLILFF. DNA for the CDR3: TGTGCCAGCAGGGCTAGCTCCAGACTAATACTGTTTTTT.

This sequence joins TRBV27 and TRBJ1-5; no firm D call. The V end was cut by 3 bases, the J end by 0 bases, with 9 bases between. The CDR3 sequence is 15 residues long. Germline loops: CDR1 MNHEY, CDR2 SMNVEV (reference sequence). The CDR3 DNA is TGTGCCAGCAGTTTCCTCAGCGATAGCAATCAGCCCCAGCATTTT. This gives the protein CASSFLSDSNQPQHF.

About this clone: The germline gene is not matched at one end of the junction; a read error may be the cause. The rearrangement links TRBV19 to TRBJ2-1; 8 bases line up with TRBD2. The CDR3 is made up of 14 amino acids. Germline V gene data show CDR1 as LNHDA and CDR2 as SQIVND (reference sequence). The CDR3 nucleotides are TGTGCCAGTAGTACCACGGGAGGGTACAGTGAGCAGTTCTTC. It encodes CASSTTGGYSEQFF.

This clone was seen a single time. The chain employs TRBV25-1 and TRBJ1-6; D is unresolved. The germline V gene has CDR1 MGHDK and CDR2 SYGVNS. CDR3 length: 15 amino acids. The V gene lost 2 bases and the J gene lost 5 bases, with 10 bases spanning the gap. For the CDR3, the DNA is TGTGCCAGCAGTGAAGTAGGAGGACATAATTCACCCCTCCACTTT. This gives the protein CASSEVGGHNSPLHF.

This clone occurred a few times. The chain links TRBV30 to TRBJ1-2, with a possible D match to TRBD1 (6 bases). The germline V gene has CDR1 GTSNPN and CDR2 SVGIG (reference sequence). With 3 bases removed from V and 5 bases from J, the gap between germline ends came to 13 bases. CDR3 length equals 13 residues. This chain's CDR3 is CAWRGAREYGYTF. The CDR3 nucleotides are TGTGCCTGGAGGGGGGCGCGTGAGTATGGCTACACCTTC.

V and J are TRBV27 and TRBJ1-2; 8 positions match TRBD1. The CDR3 extends over 14 amino acids. Germline V gene lookup returns CDR1 MNHEY and CDR2 SMNVEV (reference sequence). Germline trimming cut 2 bases from V and 8 bases from J; bases unmatched to any gene: 7. The CDR3 protein is CASSLTGGILGYTF. DNA of the CDR3: TGTGCCAGCAGTTTAACAGGGGGGATATTGGGCTACACCTTC.